This note documents a single T cell receptor (beta chain) sequence. The data stem from a study of early T cells in non-severe SARS-CoV-2 infection. Tagging with unique molecular identifiers was applied to individual cDNA molecules. MiXCR, run by TCRdb on the 5' RACE reads, gives a single entry per CDR3 protein. This table holds roughly 86,000 distinct CDR3 sequences, over 12% found once. Trimming cost V 7 bases and J 1 base; bases outside gene matches: 12. The CDR3 spans 16 residues. CDR1 and CDR2 from the germline V gene are SGHTA and FQGNSA. V usage is TRBV7-2 and J usage is TRBJ1-1, with 7 bases matching TRBD1. The sequenced sample consisted of whole blood. The sequence was obtained from an adult who was a healthcare worker with PCR-confirmed SARS-CoV-2 infection or an uninfected control (not recorded which). This CDR3 is CASTRLQGMRNTEAFF. The CDR3 DNA sequence: TGTGCCAGCACCCGATTACAGGGGATGCGGAACACTGAAGCTTTCTTT.